Described below is a single TCR beta chain sequence and its context. TCRdb's copy holds only in-frame clones and misses some; the assay was immunoSEQ multiplex PCR. The data hold 2 million to 2.5 million clones, with approximately 95% observed a single time. The source of the sample is a study of shared clonotypes between healthy human individuals. In germline, CDR1 is SQVTM, CDR2 ANQGSEA. Trimming took 3 bases from V and 2 from J; bases not matched to a gene: 5. This CDR3 spans 14 amino acids. The receptor was isolated from a man younger than 35 in good health. Some clones in this sample may be carry-over from other donors' samples. The rearrangement joins TRBV29-1 to TRBJ1-2; 8 bases map to TRBD1. The sequencing input was naive CD4+ T cells from PBMCs. Subset indicated: CD45RA+ positively selected. In DNA, the CDR3 is TGCAGCGTTGACGACAGGGGAATAAACTATGGCTACACCTTC. The encoded protein is CSVDDRGINYGYTF.